This T cell receptor beta chain was recovered during a study of early T cells in non-severe SARS-CoV-2 infection. The wider study: Sequencing of unsorted whole blood was done on bulk RNA, leaving chains unpaired.

This clonotype came up many times. J was trimmed by 0 bases and V by 10 bases; bases with no gene match: 5. This CDR3 has 14 amino acids. The germline CDR1 and CDR2 sequences are MNHEY and SVGEGT. Attachment of unique molecular identifiers was made to individual cDNA molecules. TCRdb re-called the 5' RACE reads through MiXCR, storing one row per CDR3 protein. The table records 35,000 to 55,000 distinct CDR3 sequences, about 6% of them present only once. The receptor was isolated from an adult who was a healthcare worker with PCR-confirmed SARS-CoV-2 infection or an uninfected control (not recorded which). The sample consisted of whole blood, taken at baseline. This sequence joins TRBV6-2 or TRBV6-3 and TRBJ2-1, with 8 bases lining up with TRBD2. The CDR3 region is CATLRGASYNEQFF. CDR3 DNA sequence: TGTGCCACCCTGCGGGGGGCCTCCTACAATGAGCAGTTCTTC.